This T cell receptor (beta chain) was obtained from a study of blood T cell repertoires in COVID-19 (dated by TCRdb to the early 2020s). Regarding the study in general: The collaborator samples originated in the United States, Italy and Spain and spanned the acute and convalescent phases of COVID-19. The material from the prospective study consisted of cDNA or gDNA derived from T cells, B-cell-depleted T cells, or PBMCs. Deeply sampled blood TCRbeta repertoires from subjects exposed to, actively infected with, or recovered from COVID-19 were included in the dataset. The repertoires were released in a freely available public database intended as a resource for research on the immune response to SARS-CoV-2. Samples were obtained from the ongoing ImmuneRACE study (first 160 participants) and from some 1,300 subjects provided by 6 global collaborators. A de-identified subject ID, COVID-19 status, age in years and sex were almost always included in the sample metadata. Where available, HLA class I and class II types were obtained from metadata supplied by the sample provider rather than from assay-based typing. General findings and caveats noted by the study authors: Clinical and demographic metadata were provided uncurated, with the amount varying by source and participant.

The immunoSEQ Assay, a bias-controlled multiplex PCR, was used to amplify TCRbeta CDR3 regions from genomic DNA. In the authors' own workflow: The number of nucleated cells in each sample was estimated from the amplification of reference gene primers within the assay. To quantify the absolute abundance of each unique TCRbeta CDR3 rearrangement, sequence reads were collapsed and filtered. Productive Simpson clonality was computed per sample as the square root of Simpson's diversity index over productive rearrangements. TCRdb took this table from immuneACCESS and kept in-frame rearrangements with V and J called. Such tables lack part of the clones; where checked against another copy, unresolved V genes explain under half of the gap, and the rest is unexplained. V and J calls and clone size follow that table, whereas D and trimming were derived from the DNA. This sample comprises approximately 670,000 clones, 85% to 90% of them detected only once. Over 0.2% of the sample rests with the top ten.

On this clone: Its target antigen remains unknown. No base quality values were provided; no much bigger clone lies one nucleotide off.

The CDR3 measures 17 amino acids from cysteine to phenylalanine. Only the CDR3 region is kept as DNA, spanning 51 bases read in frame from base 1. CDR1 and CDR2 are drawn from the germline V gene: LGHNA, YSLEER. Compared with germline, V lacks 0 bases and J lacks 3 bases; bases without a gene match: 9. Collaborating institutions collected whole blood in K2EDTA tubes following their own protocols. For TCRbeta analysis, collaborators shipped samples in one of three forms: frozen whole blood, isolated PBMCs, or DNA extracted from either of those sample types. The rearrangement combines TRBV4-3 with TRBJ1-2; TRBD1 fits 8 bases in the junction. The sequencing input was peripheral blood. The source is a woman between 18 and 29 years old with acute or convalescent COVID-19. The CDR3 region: CASSQESFDRGDYGYTF. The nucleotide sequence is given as TGCGCCAGCAGCCAAGAATCCTTCGACAGGGGCGACTATGGCTACACCTTC.